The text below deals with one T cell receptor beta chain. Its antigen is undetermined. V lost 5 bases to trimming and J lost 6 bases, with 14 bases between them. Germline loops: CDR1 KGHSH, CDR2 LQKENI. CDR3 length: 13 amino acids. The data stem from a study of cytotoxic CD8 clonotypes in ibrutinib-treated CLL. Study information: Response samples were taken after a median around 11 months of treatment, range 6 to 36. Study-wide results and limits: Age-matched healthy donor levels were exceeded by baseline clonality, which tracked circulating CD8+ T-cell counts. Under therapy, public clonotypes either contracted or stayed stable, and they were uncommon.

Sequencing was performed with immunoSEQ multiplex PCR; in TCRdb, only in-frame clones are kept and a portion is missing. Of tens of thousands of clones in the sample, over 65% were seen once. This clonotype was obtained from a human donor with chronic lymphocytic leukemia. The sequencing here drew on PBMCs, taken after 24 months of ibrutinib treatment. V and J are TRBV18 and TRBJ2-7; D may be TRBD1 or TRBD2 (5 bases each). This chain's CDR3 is CASSSGPSAEQYF. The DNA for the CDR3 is TGTGCCAGCTCATCGGGGCCATCTGCCGAGCAGTACTTC.